This is a list of T cell receptor beta chains from one sample in a study of beta chain features in type 1 diabetes. Clones were read by immunoSEQ multiplex PCR, and TCRdb kept only the in-frame ones, dropping some. The sample carries around 710,000 clones, around 12% recorded once. The sample taken for sequencing was naive CD4+ T cells from blood. These TCRs come from a man aged 25-40 years with type 1 diabetes. CDR3s include the opening cysteine and the closing phenylalanine or tryptophan. Clone sizes are given selectively: once, few, many, or a class where the clone is expanded.

v_gene	j_gene	abundance	CDR3aa
TRBV18	TRBJ2-7	-	CASSDFYEQYF
TRBV2	TRBJ2-3	few	CASTTGWVLAASTDTQYF
TRBV10-3	TRBJ2-1	-	CAISPGLSYNEQFF
TRBV7-3	TRBJ1-5	once	CASSSGRSNQPQHF
TRBV7-2	TRBJ2-7	-	CASSLGRGLPYEQYF
TRBV20-1	TRBJ2-1	-	CSASARVEQFF
TRBV7-2	TRBJ2-5	-	CASTRDYQETQYF
TRBV7-9	TRBJ2-2	few	CASSSPRGGGNTGELFF
TRBV16	TRBJ1-5	-	CASSRQGANQPQHF
TRBV25-1	TRBJ2-7	-	CASSEDATYEQYF
TRBV5-4	TRBJ2-5	few	CASSLDTSGAQETQYF
TRBV5-1	TRBJ2-5	-	CASSNSKETQYF
TRBV30	TRBJ1-2	few	CAWTGQLLHGYTF
TRBV10-3	TRBJ2-6	-	CAISERDSGANVLTF
TRBV9	TRBJ2-2	-	CASSVSGNGETPGTGELFF
TRBV19	TRBJ1-4	-	CASSTFLGQENEKLFF
TRBV7-9	TRBJ2-5	-	CASSLNQETQYF